The T cell receptor beta chain described here comes from a study of CXCR3-negative and CXCR3-positive naive CD8 T cells. Study-wide background: A total of about 135 million TRB reads was generated, with about 1.5 +/- 0.3 million per library.

Libraries were UMI-labeled 5' RACE TRB cDNA. TCRdb processed the 5' RACE reads again and assigns one entry to each CDR3 protein, with no DNA. The sample totals around 88,000 distinct CDR3 sequences; its top ten clones hold 0.8% to 0.85%. Study-level results: Comparison of naive cells showed more hydrophobic TRB CDR3s in CXCR3-positive than in CXCR3-negative naive cells. Naive cells used TRBV-TRBJ genes in much the same way whether CXCR3-negative or CXCR3-positive; memory cells did not. Each naive subset displayed comparably high diversity, whereas memory CD8+ cells displayed much lower diversity.

The CDR3 loop spans 17 amino acids. Germline values: CDR1 SGHTA, CDR2 FQGNSA. Turning to this clonotype: Its antigen remains unknown.

A CD45RO-CCR7+CD27+CD95- profile was what naive CD8+ T cells displayed. This receptor was taken from a human donor in good health. Some clones in this sample may be carry-over from other donors' samples. The chain employs TRBV7-2 and TRBJ2-1; TCRdb selects TRBD1, and the lack of DNA leaves this call unchecked. What was sequenced was naive CXCR3+ CD8+ T cells from blood. Subset given: CD45RO-CCR7+CD27+CD95- naive CD8+ T cells expressing CXCR3 (TNR3+). The CDR3 sequence is CASSPRAFPSSYNEQFF. The full variable domain, completed using reference TRBV7-2 and TRBJ2-1, is GAGVSQSPSNKVTEKGKDVELRCDPISGHTALYWYRQSLGQGLEFLIYFQGNSAPDKSGLPSDRFSAERTGGSVSTLTIQRTQQEDSAVYLCASSPRAFPSSYNEQFFGPGTRLTVL.